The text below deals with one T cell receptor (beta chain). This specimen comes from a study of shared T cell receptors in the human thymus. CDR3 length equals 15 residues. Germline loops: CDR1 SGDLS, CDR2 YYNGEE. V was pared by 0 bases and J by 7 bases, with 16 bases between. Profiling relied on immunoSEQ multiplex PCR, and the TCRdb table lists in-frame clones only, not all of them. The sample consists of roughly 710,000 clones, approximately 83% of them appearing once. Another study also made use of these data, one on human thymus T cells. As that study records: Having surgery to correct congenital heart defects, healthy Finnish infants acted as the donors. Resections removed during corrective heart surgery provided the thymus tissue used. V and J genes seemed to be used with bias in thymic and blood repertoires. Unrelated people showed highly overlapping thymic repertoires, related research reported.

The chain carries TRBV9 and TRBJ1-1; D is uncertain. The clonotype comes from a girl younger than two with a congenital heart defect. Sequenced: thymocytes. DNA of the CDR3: TGTGCCAGCAGCGTAGGTGTACAGCCATGGTTTGAAGCTTTCTTT. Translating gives CASSVGVQPWFEAFF.